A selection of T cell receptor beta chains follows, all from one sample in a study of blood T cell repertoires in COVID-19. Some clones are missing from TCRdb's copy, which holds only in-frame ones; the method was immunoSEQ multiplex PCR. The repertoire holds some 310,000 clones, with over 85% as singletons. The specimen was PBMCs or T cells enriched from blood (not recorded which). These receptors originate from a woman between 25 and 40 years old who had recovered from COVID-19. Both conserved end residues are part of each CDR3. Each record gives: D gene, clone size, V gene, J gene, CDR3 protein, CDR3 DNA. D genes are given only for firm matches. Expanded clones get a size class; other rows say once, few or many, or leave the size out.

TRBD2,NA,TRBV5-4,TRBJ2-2,CASSPSGENTGELFF,TGTGCCAGCAGCCCTAGCGGAGAGAACACCGGGGAGCTGTTTTTT
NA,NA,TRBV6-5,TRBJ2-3,CASSYGGRVRTDTQYF,TGTGCCAGCAGTTACGGCGGCAGGGTTCGCACAGATACGCAGTATTTT
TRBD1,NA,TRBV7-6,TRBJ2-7,CASSLGEQGAGYEQYF,TGTGCCAGCAGCTTAGGGGAACAGGGGGCTGGCTACGAGCAGTACTTC
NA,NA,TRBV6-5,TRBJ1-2,CASTQTGEDYGYTF,TGTGCCAGCACCCAGACAGGAGAAGACTATGGCTACACCTTC
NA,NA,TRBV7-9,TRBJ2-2,CASSLARSTGELFF,TGTGCCAGCAGCTTAGCCCGCAGTACCGGGGAGCTGTTTTTT
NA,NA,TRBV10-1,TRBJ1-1,CASSEYTNTEAFF,TGCGCCAGCAGTGAGTATACTAACACTGAAGCTTTCTTT
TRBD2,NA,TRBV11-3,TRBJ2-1,CASSLEASGDNEQFF,TGTGCCAGCAGCTTAGAGGCTAGCGGGGACAATGAGCAGTTCTTC
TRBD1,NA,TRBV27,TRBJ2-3,CASSRKGYRGRWFTDTQYF,TGTGCCAGCAGCCGAAAGGGTTACAGGGGGCGGTGGTTCACAGATACGCAGTATTTT
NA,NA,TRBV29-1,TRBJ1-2,CSVERGYGYTF,TGCAGCGTTGAAAGGGGATATGGCTACACCTTC
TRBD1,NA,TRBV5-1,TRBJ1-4,CARNRDSDEKLFF,TGCGCCAGGAACCGGGACAGTGATGAAAAACTGTTTTTT
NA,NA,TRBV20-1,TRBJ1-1,CSEAGDTEAFF,TGCAGCGAAGCAGGGGACACTGAAGCTTTCTTT
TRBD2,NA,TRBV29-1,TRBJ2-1,CSVEDSVTSGRYNEQFF,TGCAGCGTTGAAGATTCCGTGACTAGCGGGAGGTACAATGAGCAGTTCTTC
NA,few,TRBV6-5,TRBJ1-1,CASSNMNTEAFF,TGTGCCAGCAGTAACATGAACACTGAAGCTTTCTTT
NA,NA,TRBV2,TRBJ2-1,CASRSGGMELGEQFF,TGTGCCAGCAGAAGCGGCGGGATGGAGTTAGGTGAGCAGTTCTTC
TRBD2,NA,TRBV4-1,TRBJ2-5,CASSQVTGTSGSWGPQETQYF,TGCGCCAGCAGCCAAGTTACCGGGACTAGCGGGAGTTGGGGGCCTCAAGAGACCCAGTACTTC
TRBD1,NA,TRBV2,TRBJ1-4,CATQILGQGWENEKLFF,TGTGCCACGCAGATACTTGGACAGGGTTGGGAGAATGAAAAACTGTTTTTT
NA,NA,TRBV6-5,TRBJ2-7,CASSSSTGGFYEQYF,TGTGCCAGCAGCTCCTCGACTGGGGGGTTTTACGAGCAGTACTTC
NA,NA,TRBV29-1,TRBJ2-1,CSAGQEVHEQFF,TGCAGCGCCGGACAAGAGGTACATGAGCAGTTCTTC
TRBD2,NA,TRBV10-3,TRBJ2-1,CAISDLRTSLYEQFF,TGTGCCATCAGTGACTTGCGGACTAGCCTATATGAGCAGTTCTTC
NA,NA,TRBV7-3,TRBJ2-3,CASSSTQGATDTQYF,TGTGCCAGCAGCTCAACACAGGGAGCCACAGATACGCAGTATTTT
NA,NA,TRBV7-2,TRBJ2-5,CASSLIAHQETQYF,TGTGCCAGCAGCCTTATAGCGCACCAAGAGACCCAGTACTTC
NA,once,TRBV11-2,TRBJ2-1,CASSLVSSGTRNNEQFF,TGTGCCAGCAGCTTAGTTTCTTCCGGTACGAGAAACAATGAGCAGTTCTTC
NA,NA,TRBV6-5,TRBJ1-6,CASNSDRSNSPLHF,TGTGCCAGCAACTCTGACAGGTCCAATTCACCCCTCCACTTT
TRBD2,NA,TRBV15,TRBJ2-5,CATSGWGLAGDGETQYF,TGTGCCACCAGCGGATGGGGACTAGCGGGAGACGGAGAGACCCAGTACTTC
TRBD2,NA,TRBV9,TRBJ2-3,CASSVDGTREGTQYF,TGTGCCAGCAGCGTAGATGGGACGCGGGAGGGTACGCAGTATTTT
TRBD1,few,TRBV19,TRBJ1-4,CASSALQGAGEKLFF,TGTGCCAGTAGTGCCCTACAGGGGGCGGGCGAAAAACTGTTTTTT
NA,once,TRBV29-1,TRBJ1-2,CSVAAGNYGYTF,TGCAGCGTTGCCGCGGGTAACTATGGCTACACCTTC
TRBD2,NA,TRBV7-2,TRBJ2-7,CASSLVGGRDEYEQYF,TGTGCCAGCAGCTTAGTGGGCGGGAGGGACGAATACGAGCAGTACTTC
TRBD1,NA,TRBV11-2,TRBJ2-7,CASSMTGTVYEQYF,TGTGCCAGCAGCATGACCGGGACAGTTTACGAGCAGTACTTC
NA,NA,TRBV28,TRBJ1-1,CASSFFLGEGTEAFF,TGTGCCAGCAGTTTTTTTCTAGGGGAGGGCACTGAAGCTTTCTTT
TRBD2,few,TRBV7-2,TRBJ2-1,CASSLASGVNEQFF,TGTGCCAGCAGCTTAGCTAGCGGGGTCAATGAGCAGTTCTTC
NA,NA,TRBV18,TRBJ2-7,CASSPPDSYEQYF,TGTGCCAGCTCACCACCGGACAGCTACGAGCAGTACTTC
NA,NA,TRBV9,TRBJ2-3,CASSVEASTDTQYF,TGTGCCAGCAGCGTAGAAGCTAGCACAGATACGCAGTATTTT
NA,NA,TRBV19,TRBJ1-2,CASSLKWEIFGYGYTF,TGTGCCAGTAGTCTCAAGTGGGAGATCTTCGGCTATGGCTACACCTTC
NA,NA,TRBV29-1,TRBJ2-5,CSVALSGETQYF,TGCAGCGTTGCCCTAAGCGGGGAGACCCAGTACTTC
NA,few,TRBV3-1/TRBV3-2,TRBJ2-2,CASSQDRRPGAGAGELFF,TGTGCCAGCAGCCAAGATAGGCGCCCGGGGGCGGGAGCCGGGGAGCTGTTTTTT
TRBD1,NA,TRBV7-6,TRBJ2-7,CASSTLDVFGDRVNGEQYF,TGTGCCAGCAGCACTCTTGACGTATTCGGGGACAGGGTTAACGGCGAGCAGTACTTC
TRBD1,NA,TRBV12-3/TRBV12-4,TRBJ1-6,CASMRQGDNPLHF,TGTGCCAGCATGCGACAGGGGGATAATCCCCTCCACTTT
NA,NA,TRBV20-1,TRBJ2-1,CSASPLNEQFF,TGCAGTGCTAGCCCCCTCAATGAGCAGTTCTTC
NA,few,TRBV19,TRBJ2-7,CASSIGTQDEQYF,TGTGCCAGTAGTATTGGGACTCAGGACGAGCAGTACTTC
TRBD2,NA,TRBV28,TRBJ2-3,CASSLWGTSGSSTDTQYF,TGTGCCAGCAGTTTATGGGGGACTAGCGGGAGCTCCACAGATACGCAGTATTTT
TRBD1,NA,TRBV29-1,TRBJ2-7,CSVEDRGPSGQYF,TGCAGCGTTGAGGACAGGGGGCCCTCAGGGCAGTACTTC
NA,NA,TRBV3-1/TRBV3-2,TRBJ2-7,CASSYLEAYEQYF,TGTGCCAGCAGCTATCTAGAGGCGTACGAGCAGTACTTC
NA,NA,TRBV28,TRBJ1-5,CASSPRDRPQHF,TGTGCCAGCAGTCCGCGCGATCGGCCCCAGCATTTT
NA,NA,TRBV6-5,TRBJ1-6,CASSSQMDSPLHF,TGTGCCAGCAGTAGTCAGATGGATTCACCCCTCCACTTT
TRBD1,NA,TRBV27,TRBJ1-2,CASSFYMGQGGGYTF,TGTGCCAGCAGTTTTTATATGGGGCAGGGGGGCGGCTACACCTTC
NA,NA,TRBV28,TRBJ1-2,CASSPINPGHLNYGYTF,TGTGCCAGCAGTCCTATAAACCCGGGACACCTAAATTATGGCTACACCTTC
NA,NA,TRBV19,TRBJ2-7,CASSHAQVSYEQYF,TGTGCCAGTAGTCATGCCCAGGTCTCCTACGAGCAGTACTTC
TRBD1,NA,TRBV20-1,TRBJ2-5,CSARDLTGLGETQYF,TGCAGTGCTCGTGATTTGACAGGGCTGGGAGAGACCCAGTACTTC
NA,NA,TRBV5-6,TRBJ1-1,CASSLGQTNTEAFF,TGTGCCAGCAGCTTGGGACAGACGAACACTGAAGCTTTCTTT
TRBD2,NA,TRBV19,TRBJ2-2,CASSISLAGVNTGELFF,TGTGCCAGTAGTATATCACTAGCGGGAGTAAACACCGGGGAGCTGTTTTTT
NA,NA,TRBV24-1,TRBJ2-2,CAMAQGAENTGELFF,TGTGCCATGGCCCAGGGCGCCGAGAACACCGGGGAGCTGTTTTTT
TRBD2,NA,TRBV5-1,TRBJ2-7,CASSSSGSHEQYF,TGCGCCAGCAGCTCTAGCGGGAGCCACGAGCAGTACTTC
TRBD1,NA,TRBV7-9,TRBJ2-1,CASSFGQGASNEQFF,TGTGCCAGCAGCTTCGGACAGGGGGCTAGCAATGAGCAGTTCTTC
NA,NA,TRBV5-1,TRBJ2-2,CASSLGTANTGELFF,TGCGCCAGCAGCTTGGGGACAGCAAACACCGGGGAGCTGTTTTTT
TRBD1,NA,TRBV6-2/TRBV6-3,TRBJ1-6,CASSTRQGTYSPLHF,TGTGCCAGCAGTACGCGACAGGGGACCTATTCACCCCTCCACTTT
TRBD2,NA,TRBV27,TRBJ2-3,CASSLLTTSGTADTQYF,TGTGCCAGCAGTTTACTAACGACTAGCGGGACAGCAGATACGCAGTATTTT